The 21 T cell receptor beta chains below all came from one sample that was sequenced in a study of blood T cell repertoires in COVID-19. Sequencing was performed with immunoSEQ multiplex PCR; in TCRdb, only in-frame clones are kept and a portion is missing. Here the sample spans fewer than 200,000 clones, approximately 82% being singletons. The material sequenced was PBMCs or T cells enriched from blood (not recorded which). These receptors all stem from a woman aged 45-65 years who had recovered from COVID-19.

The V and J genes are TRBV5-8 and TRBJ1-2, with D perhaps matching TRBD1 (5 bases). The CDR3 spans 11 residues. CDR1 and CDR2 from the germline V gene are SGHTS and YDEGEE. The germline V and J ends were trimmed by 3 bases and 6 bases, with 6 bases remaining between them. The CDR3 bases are TGTGCCAGCAGCTCCAGGGATGGCTACACCTTC. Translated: CASSSRDGYTF.

CDR3 region: CASSRNGGGSEKLFF. The CDR3 bases are TGTGCCAGCAGCCGAAACGGGGGGGGAAGTGAAAAACTGTTTTTT. This chain joins TRBV11-2 and TRBJ1-4, with a tentative D call TRBD1 (5 bases). CDR1 SGHAT and CDR2 FQNNGV come from the germline V gene. V lost 5 bases and J 7 bases, leaving 17 bases between the germline ends. CDR3 length equals 15 residues. The whole variable domain, remainder taken from reference TRBV11-2 and TRBJ1-4, is EAGVAQSPRYKIIEKRQSVAFWCNPISGHATLYWYQQILGQGPKLLIQFQNNGVVDDSQLPKDRFSAERLKGVDSTLKIQPAKLEDSAVYLCASSRNGGGSEKLFFGSGTQLSVL.

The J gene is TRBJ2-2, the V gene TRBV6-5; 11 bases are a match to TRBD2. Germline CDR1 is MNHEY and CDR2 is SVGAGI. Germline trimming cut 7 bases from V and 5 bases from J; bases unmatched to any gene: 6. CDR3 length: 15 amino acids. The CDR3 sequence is CASILTSGATGELFF. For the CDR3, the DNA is TGTGCCAGCATCCTGACTAGCGGGGCTACCGGGGAGCTGTTTTTT.

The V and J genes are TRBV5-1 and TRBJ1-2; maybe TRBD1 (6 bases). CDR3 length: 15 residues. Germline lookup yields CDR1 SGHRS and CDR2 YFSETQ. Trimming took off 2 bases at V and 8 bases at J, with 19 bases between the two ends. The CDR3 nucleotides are TGCGCCAGCAGCTTCACGGGGGGCGCGGGTAGGGGCTACACCTTC. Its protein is CASSFTGGAGRGYTF.

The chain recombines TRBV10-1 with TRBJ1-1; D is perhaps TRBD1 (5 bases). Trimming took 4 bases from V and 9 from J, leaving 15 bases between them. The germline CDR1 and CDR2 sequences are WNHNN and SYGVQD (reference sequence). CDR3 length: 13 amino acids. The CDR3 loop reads CASSGAKDIQAFF. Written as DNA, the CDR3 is TGCGCCAGCAGTGGGGCTAAGGACATACAAGCTTTCTTT.

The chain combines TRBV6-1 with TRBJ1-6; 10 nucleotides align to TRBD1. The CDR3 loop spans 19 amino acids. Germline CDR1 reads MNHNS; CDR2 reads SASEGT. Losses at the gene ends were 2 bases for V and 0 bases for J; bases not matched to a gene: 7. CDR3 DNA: TGTGCCAGCAGTGAAATTTTTTGGACAGGGGGCTCCTATAATTCACCCCTCCACTTT. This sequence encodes CASSEIFWTGGSYNSPLHF.

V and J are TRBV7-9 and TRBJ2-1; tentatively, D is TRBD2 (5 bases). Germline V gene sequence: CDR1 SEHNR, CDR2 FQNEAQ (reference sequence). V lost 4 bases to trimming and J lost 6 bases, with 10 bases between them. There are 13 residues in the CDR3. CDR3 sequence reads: CASSWPEGNEQFF. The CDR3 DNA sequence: TGTGCCAGCAGCTGGCCCGAGGGCAATGAGCAGTTCTTC.

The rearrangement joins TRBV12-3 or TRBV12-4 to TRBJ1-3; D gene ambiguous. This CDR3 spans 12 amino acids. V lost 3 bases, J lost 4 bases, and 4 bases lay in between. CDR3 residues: CASSFSGNTIYF. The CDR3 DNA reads TGTGCCAGCAGTTTCTCCGGAAACACCATATATTTT.

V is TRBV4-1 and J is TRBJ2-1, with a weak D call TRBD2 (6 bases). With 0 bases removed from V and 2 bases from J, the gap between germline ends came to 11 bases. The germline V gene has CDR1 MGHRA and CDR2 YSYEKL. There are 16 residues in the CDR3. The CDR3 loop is CASSQERAGAYNEQFF. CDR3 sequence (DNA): TGCGCCAGCAGCCAAGAAAGAGCGGGTGCCTACAATGAGCAGTTCTTC.

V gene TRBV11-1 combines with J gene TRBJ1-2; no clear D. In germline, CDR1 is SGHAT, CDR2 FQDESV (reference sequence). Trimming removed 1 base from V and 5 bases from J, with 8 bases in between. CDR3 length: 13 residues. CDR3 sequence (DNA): TGTGCCAGCAGCTTAGGAACAGATTATGGCTACACCTTC. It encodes CASSLGTDYGYTF. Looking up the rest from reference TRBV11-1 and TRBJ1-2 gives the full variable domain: EAEVAQSPRYKITEKSQAVAFWCDPISGHATLYWYRQILGQGPELLVQFQDESVVDDSQLPKDRFSAERLKGVDSTLKIQPAELGDSAMYLCASSLGTDYGYTFGSGTRLTVV.

The CDR3 DNA sequence: TGTGCCAGCAGGAACCGACAGGCGAGCGGCGAGCAGTACGTC. Its protein is CASRNRQASGEQYV. The chain employs TRBV6-5 and TRBJ2-7; a weak D match, TRBD1 (6 bases). The V gene lost 6 bases and the J gene lost 6 bases, with 18 bases spanning the gap. The CDR3 is made up of 14 amino acids. Germline V gene sequence: CDR1 MNHEY, CDR2 SVGAGI.

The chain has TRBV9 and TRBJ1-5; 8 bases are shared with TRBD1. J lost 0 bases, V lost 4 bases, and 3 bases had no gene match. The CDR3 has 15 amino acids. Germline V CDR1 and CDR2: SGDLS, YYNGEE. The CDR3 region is CASSTGGSSNQPQHF. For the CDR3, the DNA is TGTGCCAGCAGCACAGGGGGGAGTAGCAATCAGCCCCAGCATTTT.

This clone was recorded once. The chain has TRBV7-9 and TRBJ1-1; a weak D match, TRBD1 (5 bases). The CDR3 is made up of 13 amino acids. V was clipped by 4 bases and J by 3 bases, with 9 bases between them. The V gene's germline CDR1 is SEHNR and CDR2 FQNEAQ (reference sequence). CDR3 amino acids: CASSYDSYTEAFF. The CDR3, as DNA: TGTGCCAGCAGCTATGACAGTTACACTGAAGCTTTCTTT.

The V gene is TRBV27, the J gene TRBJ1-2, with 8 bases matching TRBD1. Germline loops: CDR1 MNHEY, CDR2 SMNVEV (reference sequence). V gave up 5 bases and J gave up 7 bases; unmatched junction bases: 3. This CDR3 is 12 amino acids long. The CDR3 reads CASSPDRVGYTF. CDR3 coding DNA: TGTGCCAGCAGTCCGGACAGGGTTGGCTACACCTTC.

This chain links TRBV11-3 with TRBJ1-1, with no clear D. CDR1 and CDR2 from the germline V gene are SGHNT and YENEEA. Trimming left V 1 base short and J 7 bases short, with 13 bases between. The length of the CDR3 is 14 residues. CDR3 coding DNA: TGTGCCAGCAGCTTAGTCGGGAACTATAATGAAGCTTTCTTT. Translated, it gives CASSLVGNYNEAFF.

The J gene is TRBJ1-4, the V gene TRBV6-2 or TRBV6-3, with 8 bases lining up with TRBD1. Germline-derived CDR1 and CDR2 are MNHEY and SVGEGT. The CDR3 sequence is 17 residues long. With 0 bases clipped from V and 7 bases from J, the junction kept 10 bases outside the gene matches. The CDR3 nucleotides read TGTGCCAGCAGTTACTCGACAGGGGCGCCCCTTAGTGAAAAACTGTTTTTT. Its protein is CASSYSTGAPLSEKLFF.

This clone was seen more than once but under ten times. For the CDR3, the DNA is TGCGCCAGCAGCCCTAACGACAGGACCTACGAGCAGTACGTC. It is translated as CASSPNDRTYEQYV. The chain recombines TRBV5-1 with TRBJ2-7, with a possible D match to TRBD1 (6 bases). This CDR3 has 14 residues. Trimming removed 4 bases at V and 2 bases at J, with 13 bases between. Germline-derived CDR1 and CDR2 are SGHRS and YFSETQ.

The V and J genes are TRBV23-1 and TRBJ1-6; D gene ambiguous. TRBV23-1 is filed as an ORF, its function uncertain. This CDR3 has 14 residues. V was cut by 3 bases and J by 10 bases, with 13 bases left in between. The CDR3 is CASSHFPGKSPLHF. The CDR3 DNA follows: TGCGCCAGCAGTCATTTTCCAGGAAAATCACCCCTCCACTTT.

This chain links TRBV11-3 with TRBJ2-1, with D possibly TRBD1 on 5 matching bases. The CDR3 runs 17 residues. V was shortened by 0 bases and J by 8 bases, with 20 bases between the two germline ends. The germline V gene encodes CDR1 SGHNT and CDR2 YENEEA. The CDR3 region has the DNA TGTGCCAGCAGCTTAGATGCGCGCTTAGGGCTCAGGGATGAGCAGTTCTTC. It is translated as CASSLDARLGLRDEQFF. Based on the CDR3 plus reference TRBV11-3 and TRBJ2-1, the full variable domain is EAGVVQSPRYKIIEKKQPVAFWCNPISGHNTLYWYLQNLGQGPELLIRYENEEAVDDSQLPKDRFSAERLKGVDSTLKIQPAELGDSAVYLCASSLDARLGLRDEQFFGPGTRLTVL.

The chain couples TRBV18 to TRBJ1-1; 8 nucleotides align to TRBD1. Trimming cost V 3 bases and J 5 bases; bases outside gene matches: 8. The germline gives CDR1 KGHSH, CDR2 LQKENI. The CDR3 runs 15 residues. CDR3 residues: CASSPSPTGVTEAFF. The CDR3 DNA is TGTGCCAGCTCACCTTCCCCGACAGGGGTTACTGAAGCTTTCTTT.

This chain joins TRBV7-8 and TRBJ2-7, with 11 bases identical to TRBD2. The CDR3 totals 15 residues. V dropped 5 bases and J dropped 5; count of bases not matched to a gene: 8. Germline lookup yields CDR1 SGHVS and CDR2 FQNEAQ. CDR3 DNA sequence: TGTGCCAGCAGCCCGGGACTAGCGGTGGTAGACGAGCAGTACGTC. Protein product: CASSPGLAVVDEQYV.